Listed below are T cell receptor beta chains from one sample, sequenced in a study of blood T cell repertoires in COVID-19. Using immunoSEQ multiplex PCR, the repertoire was profiled, and TCRdb retains in-frame clones only, with some absent. Here the sample spans 310,000 or so clones, approximately 88% being singletons. The sample consisted of peripheral blood. The receptors come from a man aged 25 to 45 with COVID-19, enrolled during active disease. Both conserved end residues are part of each CDR3. A D gene is named only where the DNA matches it firmly. Size is omitted from some rows. Given values are once, few, many or a class for expanded clones.

D,V,size,length,J,DNA,CDR3
-,TRBV30,-,13,TRBJ1-5,TGTGCCTGGAGTGTACAAAGCAATCAGCCCCAGCATTTT,CAWSVQSNQPQHF
-,TRBV6-1,-,13,TRBJ2-7,TGTGCCAGCAGTGAAAATCGGCGGCACGAGCAGTACTTC,CASSENRRHEQYF
-,TRBV27,-,14,TRBJ1-2,TGTGCCAGCAGTCCGCGGATGGCGATCTATGGCTACACCTTC,CASSPRMAIYGYTF
TRBD2,TRBV3-1/TRBV3-2,-,19,TRBJ2-2,TGTGCCAGCAGCCAAGGTCCCCTGGCTAGCGGAACTAACACCGGGGAGCTGTTTTTT,CASSQGPLASGTNTGELFF
TRBD2,TRBV2,few,15,TRBJ2-5,TGTGCCAGCAGTGTAGCGGGGCGGTGGTGGGAGACCCAGTACTTC,CASSVAGRWWETQYF
-,TRBV18,-,15,TRBJ2-7,TGTGCCAGCTCACCAGAGGAGCGATTCTCCTACGAGCAGTACTTC,CASSPEERFSYEQYF
TRBD1,TRBV3-1/TRBV3-2,-,16,TRBJ2-7,TGTGCCAGCAGACCCGACAGGGGGCTTCTCGCCTACGAGCAGTACTTC,CASRPDRGLLAYEQYF
TRBD2,TRBV9,-,14,TRBJ2-7,TGTGCCAGCAGCGAGGGACTAGCGCCTTACGAGCAGTACTTC,CASSEGLAPYEQYF
TRBD1,TRBV6-6,-,16,TRBJ1-5,TGTGCCAGCAGCCCACGGACAGGAGTGGGCAATCAGCCCCAGCATTTT,CASSPRTGVGNQPQHF
TRBD1,TRBV7-3,-,13,TRBJ2-3,TGTGCCAGCAGTCGCACAGGGGGCGAAAGGCAGTATTTT,CASSRTGGERQYF
TRBD1,TRBV5-5,once,15,TRBJ2-1,TGTGCCAGCAGCTTTGGCCAGGGGGTCGACAATGAGCAGTTCTTC,CASSFGQGVDNEQFF
-,TRBV2,-,16,TRBJ2-3,TGTGCCAGCAGTGAAGCAACTGCCTTTAGCACAGATACGCAGTATTTT,CASSEATAFSTDTQYF
-,TRBV2,-,14,TRBJ1-2,TGTGCCAGCAGTGACGAGACAGCCTTCTATGGCTACACCTTC,CASSDETAFYGYTF
-,TRBV29-1,-,13,TRBJ2-7,TGCAGCGTTATAACAGGGAATGGATACGAGCAGTACTTC,CSVITGNGYEQYF
-,TRBV19,-,13,TRBJ2-7,TGTGCCAGTAGTATACCCCCGACTTACGAGCAGTACTTC,CASSIPPTYEQYF
TRBD1,TRBV7-6,-,13,TRBJ2-3,TGTGCCAGCAGCTCCCGACAGGGAGATACGCAGTATTTT,CASSSRQGDTQYF
TRBD2,TRBV5-4,-,15,TRBJ2-4,TGTGCCAGCCCTAGCGGGGGGACAGCAAAAAACATTCAGTACTTC,CASPSGGTAKNIQYF
-,TRBV7-9,-,13,TRBJ1-1,TGTGCCAGCGGACTATCAGGGAACACTGAAGCTTTCTTT,CASGLSGNTEAFF
TRBD2,TRBV4-2,-,16,TRBJ2-1,TGTGCCAGCAGCCAAGCCGGGACTAGTAGTAAGGATGAGCAGTTCTTC,CASSQAGTSSKDEQFF
TRBD1,TRBV4-1,-,16,TRBJ2-1,TGCGCCAGCAGCCAAGATTGGACAGGGTCCTACAATGAGCAGTTCTTC,CASSQDWTGSYNEQFF
TRBD1,TRBV10-3,-,13,TRBJ1-4,TGTGCCATCGGGACAGGGGGCCTTGAAAAACTGTTTTTT,CAIGTGGLEKLFF
-,TRBV9,-,15,TRBJ2-1,TGTGCCAGCAGCTCCGCCGGAGCTTCCTACAATGAGCAGTTCTTC,CASSSAGASYNEQFF
TRBD1,TRBV7-8,once,16,TRBJ1-5,TGTGCCAGCAGCCCAAGGACAGGACTAATCAATCAGCCCCAGCATTTT,CASSPRTGLINQPQHF
-,TRBV11-3,-,14,TRBJ2-7,TGTGCCAGCAGCTTAGTCCACGGGACCTACGAGCAGTACTTC,CASSLVHGTYEQYF
-,TRBV14,-,15,TRBJ2-3,TGTGCCAGCAGCCTGGAACAGGGATTAACAGATACGCAGTATTTT,CASSLEQGLTDTQYF
-,TRBV9,-,16,TRBJ2-2,TGTGCCAGCAGCCTCATCACATATCCGAACACCGGGGAGCTGTTTTTT,CASSLITYPNTGELFF
-,TRBV5-1,-,14,TRBJ1-4,TGCGCCAGCAGCTCCGGACAGTTATTCGAAAAACTGTTTTTT,CASSSGQLFEKLFF
TRBD2,TRBV6-6,-,14,TRBJ2-7,TGTGCCAGCAGTCCACTAGCGGGGGCCTACGAGCAGTACTTC,CASSPLAGAYEQYF
-,TRBV7-9,-,15,TRBJ2-5,TGTGCCAGCAGCCCTCGGAGCTTAGCTAGCGAGACCCAGTACTTC,CASSPRSLASETQYF
-,TRBV4-3,-,15,TRBJ1-1,TGCGCCAGCAGCCAAGTAGCCGGGGTAAACACTGAAGCTTTCTTT,CASSQVAGVNTEAFF
-,TRBV6-2/TRBV6-3,-,14,TRBJ2-4,TGTGCCAGCAGTTACTCGAGCAGGGTGAACATTCAGTACTTC,CASSYSSRVNIQYF
-,TRBV9,-,14,TRBJ2-3,TGTGCCAGCAGTCAGGGAAGGTCACTAGATACGCAGTATTTT,CASSQGRSLDTQYF
-,TRBV11-3,once,13,TRBJ2-7,TGTGCCAGCAGCCCGGGACACGGCTACGAGCAGTACTTC,CASSPGHGYEQYF
TRBD1,TRBV5-4,-,13,TRBJ2-7,TGTGCCAGCAGCTCCGGGACAGGCTACGAGCAGTACTTC,CASSSGTGYEQYF
-,TRBV5-6,-,14,TRBJ2-7,TGTGCCAGCAGCTTGGCAGTGCTCGCCTACGAGCAGTACTTC,CASSLAVLAYEQYF
TRBD1,TRBV12-5,-,14,TRBJ1-1,TGTGCTAGTGGTTTGTCAACAGGGGCGGCTGAAGCTTTCTTT,CASGLSTGAAEAFF
TRBD2,TRBV5-4,-,11,TRBJ2-3,TGTGCCAGCGACATAGCGGGAGTTACGAATTTT,CASDIAGVTNF